These 23 T cell receptor beta chains came from one sample sequenced in a study of immune cell composition in non-small cell lung cancer. Sequencing used immunoSEQ multiplex PCR; TCRdb keeps in-frame clones, though not all of them. The profile covers about 1,300 clones, with approximately 80% appearing a single time and roughly 12% taken by the ten largest. The specimen sequenced was lung tumor tissue. The receptors come from a human donor with non-small cell lung cancer.

This chain joins TRBV27 and TRBJ2-3; 8 nucleotides match TRBD1. The CDR3 spans 14 residues. The V gene's germline CDR1 is MNHEY and CDR2 SMNVEV (reference sequence). The ends lost 11 bases at V and 1 base at J; junction bases unmatched: 8. The CDR3 region is CASGGLPRTDTQYF. In nucleotides, the CDR3 is TGTGCCTCAGGGGGCTTGCCTCGCACAGATACGCAGTATTTT.

This chain joins TRBV2 and TRBJ2-5; possibly TRBD2 for D (7 bases). V lost 3 bases and J lost 9, with 20 bases in between. The CDR3 covers 15 residues. Germline V lookup: CDR1 SNHLY, CDR2 FYNNEI. CDR3 loop: CASSDRGGGQGAQYF. The CDR3 DNA reads as TGTGCCAGCAGTGACAGAGGCGGGGGCCAAGGGGCCCAGTACTTC.

The V gene is TRBV19, the J gene TRBJ1-1, with TRBD1 matching over 7 bases. Germline V gene data show CDR1 as LNHDA and CDR2 as SQIVND (reference sequence). The V gene end was trimmed by 3 bases and the J gene end by 5 bases; junction bases not matched to a gene: 6. This CDR3 has 14 amino acids. The CDR3 nucleotides are TGTGCCAGTAGTATGGGACAGCGACGAACTGAAGCTTTCTTT. Encoded protein: CASSMGQRRTEAFF.

The chain uses TRBV5-1 and TRBJ2-1; TRBD1 matches 9 bases. CDR3 length equals 15 residues. The germline V gene encodes CDR1 SGHRS and CDR2 YFSETQ. Trimming took 2 bases from V and 4 from J; bases not matched to a gene: 4. Here the CDR3 reads CASSLSGQGYNEQFF. The CDR3 nucleotides are TGCGCCAGCAGCTTATCGGGACAGGGTTACAATGAGCAGTTCTTC.

The chain carries TRBV19 and TRBJ1-5, with D possibly matching TRBD1 (6 bases). The CDR3 totals 15 residues. Germline V gives CDR1 LNHDA, CDR2 SQIVND (reference sequence). V was pared by 7 bases and J by 2 bases, with 15 bases between. CDR3 nucleotide sequence: TGTGCCAGTATTGGGACAACGAGGGGCAATCAGCCCCAGCATTTT. Translating it yields CASIGTTRGNQPQHF.

The chain couples TRBV2 to TRBJ2-2; D perhaps matches TRBD2 (6 bases). V was cut by 6 bases and J by 2 bases, with 16 bases left in between. Germline CDR1 and CDR2: SNHLY and FYNNEI. This CDR3 comprises 16 residues. CDR3 DNA: TGTGCCAGCAGCGTCCGGGGTAGCGGAAACACCGGGGAGCTGTTTTTT. Encoded protein: CASSVRGSGNTGELFF.

CDR3 residues: CASSLDWAGGAFF. CDR3 bases: TGTGCCAGCAGCTTAGATTGGGCAGGAGGGGCTTTCTTT. The chain uses TRBV11-3 and TRBJ1-1; no definite D call. Germline CDR1 and CDR2: SGHNT and YENEEA. Trimming stripped 0 bases from V and 11 bases from J, with 13 bases between. CDR3 length: 13 residues. The full variable domain, completed using reference TRBV11-3 and TRBJ1-1, is EAGVVQSPRYKIIEKKQPVAFWCNPISGHNTLYWYLQNLGQGPELLIRYENEEAVDDSQLPKDRFSAERLKGVDSTLKIQPAELGDSAVYLCASSLDWAGGAFFGQGTRLTVV.

The chain links TRBV7-2 to TRBJ1-2, with D tentatively TRBD1 (5 bases). With 5 bases removed from V and 1 base from J, the gap between germline ends came to 11 bases. In germline, CDR1 is SGHTA, CDR2 FQGNSA. The CDR3 is 14 residues long. CDR3 sequence reads: CASSTTRVNYGYTF. CDR3 DNA sequence: TGTGCCAGCAGCACCACCAGGGTTAACTATGGCTACACCTTC.

This chain links TRBV7-2 with TRBJ2-5; TRBD1 matches at 7 bases. The CDR3 contains 16 residues. Germline trimming cut 1 base from V and 5 bases from J; bases unmatched to any gene: 10. Germline V CDR1 and CDR2: SGHTA, FQGNSA. CDR3 region: CASSLGIEGAGETQYF. The CDR3 DNA sequence: TGTGCCAGCAGCTTAGGCATCGAGGGGGCAGGGGAGACCCAGTACTTC. The entire variable domain, with the rest obtained from reference TRBV7-2 and TRBJ2-5, is as follows: GAGVSQSPSNKVTEKGKDVELRCDPISGHTALYWYRQSLGQGLEFLIYFQGNSAPDKSGLPSDRFSAERTGGSVSTLTIQRTQQEDSAVYLCASSLGIEGAGETQYFGPGTRLLVL.

The chain links TRBV19 to TRBJ1-3, with 7 bases lining up with TRBD1. The length of the CDR3 is 15 residues. V trimming: 6 bases; J trimming: 4 bases; junction bases outside the gene matches: 9. Germline V gene sequence: CDR1 LNHDA, CDR2 SQIVND (reference sequence). The CDR3 sequence: CASSTRGTNGNTIYF. DNA for the CDR3: TGTGCCAGTAGCACCAGGGGGACAAACGGAAACACCATATATTTT.

The chain has TRBV7-2 and TRBJ1-1, with 7 bases that match TRBD1. Per the germline V gene, CDR1 is SGHTA and CDR2 is FQGNSA. The J segment lost 3 bases and the V segment lost 2 bases, leaving 3 bases of the junction unmatched. This CDR3 has 14 amino acids. The CDR3 sequence: CASSLSGGYTEAFF. The DNA for the CDR3 is TGTGCCAGCAGCTTATCAGGGGGGTACACTGAAGCTTTCTTT. The entire variable domain, with the rest obtained from reference TRBV7-2 and TRBJ1-1, is as follows: GAGVSQSPSNKVTEKGKDVELRCDPISGHTALYWYRQSLGQGLEFLIYFQGNSAPDKSGLPSDRFSAERTGGSVSTLTIQRTQQEDSAVYLCASSLSGGYTEAFFGQGTRLTVV.

This chain joins TRBV2 and TRBJ2-2, with 7 bases lining up with TRBD1. Germline V CDR1 and CDR2: SNHLY, FYNNEI. The CDR3 runs to 15 residues. Trimming cost V 9 bases and J 3 bases; bases outside gene matches: 10. The CDR3 coding sequence is TGTGCCAGTAACAGGCACAGGGGTTACACCGGGGAGCTGTTTTTT. Its translation is CASNRHRGYTGELFF.

The chain joins TRBV25-1 to TRBJ1-4; no reliable D call. Trimming stripped 4 bases from V and 12 bases from J, with 21 bases between. CDR3 length equals 15 residues. CDR1 is MGHDK and CDR2 is SYGVNS in the germline V gene. In nucleotides, the CDR3 is TGTGCCAGCAGTGGCCGGGTAGCGGGCCCCCAAGAACTGTTTTTT. Its protein is CASSGRVAGPQELFF.

This clone was observed a handful of times. The V and J genes are TRBV19 and TRBJ1-5, with D hard to call. The V and J ends lost 4 bases and 0 bases respectively, with 10 bases between them. Germline V gives CDR1 LNHDA, CDR2 SQIVND (reference sequence). The CDR3 is 15 amino acids. The CDR3 loop is CASSREAYSNQPQHF. The CDR3 DNA reads TGTGCCAGTAGTAGGGAGGCATATAGCAATCAGCCCCAGCATTTT.

This chain connects TRBV11-2 to TRBJ2-5, with 11 bases lining up with TRBD2. Losses at the gene ends were 5 bases for V and 0 bases for J; bases not matched to a gene: 5. The CDR3 length is 16 residues. Per the germline V gene, CDR1 is SGHAT and CDR2 is FQNNGV. CDR3 nucleotides: TGTGCCAGCAGCCCGCGACTAGCGGGGTACCAAGAGACCCAGTACTTC. Its protein product is CASSPRLAGYQETQYF. Full variable domain (missing parts from reference TRBV11-2 and TRBJ2-5): EAGVAQSPRYKIIEKRQSVAFWCNPISGHATLYWYQQILGQGPKLLIQFQNNGVVDDSQLPKDRFSAERLKGVDSTLKIQPAKLEDSAVYLCASSPRLAGYQETQYFGPGTRLLVL.

The rearrangement links TRBV16 to TRBJ1-1, with D unclear. V was pared by 0 bases and J by 4 bases, with 9 bases between. Looked up from germline, CDR1 is KGHSY and CDR2 is FQNENV. The CDR3 runs to 14 residues. CDR3 amino acids: CASSQSEGGTEAFF. Written as DNA, the CDR3 is TGTGCCAGCAGCCAATCAGAAGGCGGCACTGAAGCTTTCTTT.

The chain links TRBV20-1 to TRBJ2-7; tentative D call: TRBD1 (6 bases). Looked up from germline, CDR1 is DFQATT and CDR2 is SNEGSKA (reference sequence). Trimming removed 3 bases from V and 3 bases from J, with 6 bases in between. The CDR3 covers 11 residues. DNA for the CDR3: TGCAGTGCTAGGGACAGCTACGAGCAGTACTTC. Its translation: CSARDSYEQYF.

The V call is TRBV10-1, the J call TRBJ1-1, with D tentatively TRBD1 (5 bases). V lost 4 bases, J lost 2 bases, and 8 bases lay in between. The CDR3 runs 13 residues. The germline V gene has CDR1 WNHNN and CDR2 SYGVQD (reference sequence). CDR3 sequence reads: CASSAGSNTEAFF. DNA for the CDR3: TGCGCCAGCAGTGCAGGGTCCAACACTGAAGCTTTCTTT.

The count of this clone is one. V usage is TRBV5-5 and J usage is TRBJ2-2; 7 bases align to TRBD2. The V gene's germline CDR1 is SGHKS and CDR2 YYEKEE (reference sequence). This CDR3 has 16 residues. V lost 2 bases, J lost 3 bases, and 7 bases stayed unmatched. This chain's CDR3 is CASSFRGGADTGELFF. The CDR3 DNA follows: TGTGCCAGCAGCTTCCGGGGAGGGGCGGACACCGGGGAGCTGTTTTTT.

The chain links TRBV5-1 to TRBJ2-7; 8 positions match TRBD1. CDR3 length: 14 amino acids. The germline V gene encodes CDR1 SGHRS and CDR2 YFSETQ. After removal of 0 bases from V and 4 bases from J, the junction contained 3 bases not matched to a gene. CDR3 residues: CASSLVDRGYEQYF. The CDR3 region has the DNA TGCGCCAGCAGCTTGGTTGACAGGGGTTACGAGCAGTACTTC.

The chain is built from TRBV14 and TRBJ2-6, with 9 bases aligning to TRBD1. Trimming took 3 bases from V and 7 from J; bases not matched to a gene: 4. The CDR3 is made up of 15 amino acids. CDR1 is SGHDN and CDR2 is FVKESK in the germline V gene. For the CDR3, the DNA is TGTGCCAGCAGCCACGGACAGGGGTTCGCCAACGTCCTGACTTTC. Protein sequence: CASSHGQGFANVLTF.

The chain is built from TRBV2 and TRBJ2-7, with D perhaps matching TRBD1 (5 bases). The CDR3 totals 16 residues. V gave up 5 bases and J gave up 6 bases, with 23 bases separating them. The V gene's germline CDR1 is SNHLY and CDR2 FYNNEI. CDR3 bases: TGTGCCAGCAGTAGGACAATGAGTGGGCTCCATGGCGAGCAGTACTTC. Translation gives CASSRTMSGLHGEQYF.

The sample holds one count of this clone. This chain connects TRBV6-6 to TRBJ2-7; a weak D match, TRBD2 (6 bases). V was cut by 4 bases and J by 6 bases, with 22 bases left in between. The CDR3 loop spans 16 amino acids. Germline CDR1 and CDR2: MNHNY and SVGAGI (reference sequence). CDR3 region: CASSSPGRNSPSEQYF. The CDR3, as DNA: TGTGCCAGCAGTTCCCCGGGGAGGAATTCCCCGTCCGAGCAGTACTTC.